The rows below give T cell receptor beta chains drawn from one sample of a study of T cell responses to AZD1222 COVID-19 vaccine. Using immunoSEQ multiplex PCR, the repertoire was profiled, and TCRdb retains in-frame clones only, with some absent. Among some 150,000 clones, about 87% were seen once, and the ten largest hold about 15%. This material consisted of peripheral blood, taken on day 0 of AZD1222 vaccination. These receptors all stem from an adult in good health. The CDR3 runs from the conserved cysteine through the conserved F or W. A D gene is named only where the DNA matches it firmly. Not all rows give a size; the values are once, few, many and, for expanded clones, a class.

>.|TRBJ2-5|.|TRBV2
CASSRQTETQYF
TGTGCCAGCAGTCGGCAGACAGAGACCCAGTACTTC
>few|TRBJ1-2|TRBD1|TRBV10-3
CAISDGLFPLQGQNGYTF
TGTGCCATCAGTGATGGGTTGTTCCCACTCCAGGGACAGAATGGCTACACCTTC
>.|TRBJ2-3|.|TRBV19
CASSPEGLSTQYF
TGTGCCAGTAGTCCTGAAGGACTTTCCACGCAGTATTTT
>.|TRBJ1-2|.|TRBV6-4
CASRPAAGVYGYTF
TGTGCCAGCAGACCAGCGGCGGGGGTCTATGGCTACACCTTC
>.|TRBJ2-5|.|TRBV7-9
CASSLKTKQETQYF
TGTGCCAGCAGCTTGAAGACTAAACAAGAGACCCAGTACTTC
>.|TRBJ1-2|.|TRBV7-2
CASSFYLVGEDGYTF
TGTGCCAGCAGCTTCTACCTTGTGGGGGAAGACGGCTACACCTTC
>.|TRBJ2-3|.|TRBV5-1
CASLRDGTDTQYF
TGCGCCAGCCTTCGGGATGGCACAGATACGCAGTATTTT
>.|TRBJ2-5|.|TRBV7-2
CASSSMKEETQYF
TGTGCCAGCAGCTCCATGAAGGAAGAGACCCAGTACTTC
>.|TRBJ2-5|.|TRBV28
CASSSPQGRSETQYF
TGTGCCAGCAGTTCCCCCCAGGGTAGGTCGGAGACCCAGTACTTC
>.|TRBJ2-7|.|TRBV21-1
CASSKGGVDEQYF
TGTGCCAGCAGCAAAGGGGGTGTTGACGAGCAGTACTTC
>.|TRBJ2-5|TRBD2|TRBV7-9
CASSPTGGLAGQETQYF
TGTGCCAGCAGCCCAACGGGGGGGCTAGCGGGGCAAGAGACCCAGTACTTC
>.|TRBJ2-5|.|TRBV4-1
CASSQDLQGYQETQYF
TGCGCCAGCAGCCAAGATCTACAGGGTTACCAAGAGACCCAGTACTTC
>.|TRBJ1-1|TRBD1|TRBV10-3
CAISSGQGPQMGTEAFF
TGTGCCATCAGTTCCGGACAGGGGCCACAAATGGGTACTGAAGCTTTCTTT
>.|TRBJ2-2|.|TRBV19
CASRSPPGTGELFF
TGTGCCAGTAGGTCCCCCCCGGGCACCGGGGAGCTGTTTTTT
>.|TRBJ2-2|.|TRBV9
CASSVIGGTLNTGELFF
TGTGCCAGCAGCGTAATAGGCGGGACATTGAACACCGGGGAGCTGTTTTTT
>.|TRBJ1-6|TRBD1|TRBV5-1
CASPPGTGSSYNSPLHF
TGCGCCAGCCCCCCCGGGACAGGGAGCTCCTATAATTCACCCCTCCACTTT
>few|TRBJ1-6|.|TRBV20-1
CSASEEINSPLHF
TGCAGTGCTAGTGAAGAGATTAATTCACCCCTCCACTTT
>.|TRBJ2-2|.|TRBV15
CATSSSRGAGVGELFF
TGTGCCACCAGCAGCTCTCGGGGGGCCGGAGTCGGGGAGCTGTTTTTT
>.|TRBJ2-1|.|TRBV7-9
CASSFATPAYNEQFF
TGTGCCAGCAGCTTCGCGACACCAGCCTACAATGAGCAGTTCTTC
>.|TRBJ1-5|TRBD1|TRBV6-5
CAGGGQVNQPQHF
TGTGCCGGCGGGGGACAGGTCAATCAGCCCCAGCATTTT
>.|TRBJ1-4|.|TRBV5-6
CASRYFSSGNEKLFF
TGTGCCAGCAGGTACTTCTCTTCGGGGAATGAAAAACTGTTTTTT
>.|TRBJ2-2|.|TRBV28
CASSLMGPTDGELFF
TGTGCCAGCAGTTTAATGGGACCTACGGACGGGGAGCTGTTTTTT
>.|TRBJ1-5|TRBD1|TRBV24-1
CATDRGSGQPQHF
TGTGCCACCGACAGGGGGTCGGGTCAGCCCCAGCATTTT
>few|TRBJ1-5|TRBD1|TRBV4-1
CASSQSGTGYSNQPQHF
TGCGCCAGCAGCCAATCCGGGACAGGATATAGCAATCAGCCCCAGCATTTT
>.|TRBJ2-7|.|TRBV9
CASSPRQESSYEQYF
TGTGCCAGCAGCCCACGACAGGAGAGCTCCTACGAGCAGTACTTC